This T cell receptor beta chain was captured by sequencing in a study of T-cell reconstitution after alpha-beta-depleted transplantation in children. Findings and caveats of the study: Several hundred rapidly expanded clones from non-depleted graft cells reportedly supplied alpha-beta T cells about two months post-transplant. Among T cells one year after transplant, newly produced cells accounted for most counts and diversity.

Preparing the TCRbeta library involved the use of unique molecular identifiers. TCRdb re-analysed the PCR reads in MiXCR, keeping a single row per CDR3 protein. The data hold hundreds of thousands of distinct CDR3 sequences, with around 13% observed a single time. The V segment lost 3 bases and the J segment 2 bases; nucleotides outside the gene matches: 4. Germline V gene data show CDR1 as SGHNT and CDR2 as YYREEE (reference sequence). There are 17 residues in the CDR3. This clonotype was detected many times. What it recognizes is unknown. The V and J genes are TRBV5-4 and TRBJ2-1; 14 bases are a match to TRBD2. The specimen comprised PBMCs, mostly from graft donor cells, sampled 360 days after TCRalphabeta/CD19-depleted stem cell transplant. This clonotype originated in a male patient aged 10-17 years who had a stem cell transplant for acute myeloid leukemia, so the T cells may come from the graft donor. CDR3 sequence reads: CASSSLTSGRAYNEQFF. CDR3 in DNA: TGTGCCAGCAGCTCCTTGACTAGCGGGAGGGCCTACAATGAGCAGTTCTTC.